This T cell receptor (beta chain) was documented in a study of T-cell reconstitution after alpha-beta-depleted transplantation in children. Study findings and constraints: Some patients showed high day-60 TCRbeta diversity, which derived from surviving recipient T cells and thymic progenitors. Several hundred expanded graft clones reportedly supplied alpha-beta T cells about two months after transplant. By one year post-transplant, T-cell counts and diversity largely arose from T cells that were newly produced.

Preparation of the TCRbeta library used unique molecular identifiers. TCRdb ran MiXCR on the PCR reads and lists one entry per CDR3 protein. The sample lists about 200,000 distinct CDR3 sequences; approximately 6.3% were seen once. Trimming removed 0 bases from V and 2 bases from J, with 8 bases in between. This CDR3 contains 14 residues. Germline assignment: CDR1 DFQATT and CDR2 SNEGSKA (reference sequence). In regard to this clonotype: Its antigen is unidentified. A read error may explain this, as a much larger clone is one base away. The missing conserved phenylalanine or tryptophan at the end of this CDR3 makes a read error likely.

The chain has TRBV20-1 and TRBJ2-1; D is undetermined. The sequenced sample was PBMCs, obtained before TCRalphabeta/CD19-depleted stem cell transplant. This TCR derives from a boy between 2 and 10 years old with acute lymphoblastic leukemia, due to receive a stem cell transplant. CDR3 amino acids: CSAREGSPYNEQFL. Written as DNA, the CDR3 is TGCAGTGCTAGAGAAGGGTCCCCCTACAATGAGCAGTTCTTG.